The clone carrying this T cell receptor (beta chain) was recorded a few times. Authors' analysis steps: Estimation of nucleated cell counts relied on the amplification of reference gene primers. Data came from immunoSEQ multiplex PCR; TCRdb stores just in-frame clones and leaves some out. Clone size and V and J calls were adopted from that table, with D and trimming inferred from the DNA. The profile shows more than 90,000 clones, 80% to 85% of them singletons. Germline V gives CDR1 LGHDT, CDR2 YNNKEL (reference sequence). The CDR3 extends over 14 amino acids. Trimming took off 0 bases at V and 6 bases at J, with 11 bases between the two ends. The entry originates in a study of blood T cell repertoires in COVID-19. Across the whole study: Spain, Italy and the United States supplied samples that represented acute and convalescent COVID-19. Sources were T cells, B-cell-depleted T cells, or PBMCs; the material itself was cDNA or gDNA.

This sequence joins TRBV3-1 (or the pseudogene TRBV3-2) and TRBJ1-2, with D possibly TRBD1 on 5 matching bases. This clonotype originated in a man in his sixties with acute or convalescent COVID-19. The sequencing input was peripheral blood. CDR3 region: CASSQDSGRHGYTF. The CDR3 DNA sequence: TGTGCCAGCAGCCAAGATTCAGGGAGGCATGGCTACACCTTC.